These T cell receptor beta chains were read from a single sample in a study of blood T cell repertoires in COVID-19. Using immunoSEQ multiplex PCR, the repertoire was profiled, and TCRdb retains in-frame clones only, with some absent. The sample has about 120,000 clones, roughly three quarters seen once. The specimen sequenced was peripheral blood. Every receptor here comes from a middle-aged man with active or convalescent COVID-19. The CDR3 runs from the conserved cysteine through the conserved F or W. The order of the fields is CDR3 protein, CDR3 DNA, D gene, clone size, J gene, V gene. A D gene is named only where the DNA matches it firmly. Size is stated for part of the rows, as once, few or many counts, or as a class when the clone is expanded.

CDR3: CASSLSPGFSPLHF
DNA: TGTGCCAGCAGTTTATCGCCCGGGTTTTCACCCCTCCACTTT
D: -
size: -
J: TRBJ1-6
V: TRBV27

CDR3: CASSQDRGFYNEQFF
DNA: TGTGCCAGCAGCCAGGACAGGGGATTTTACAATGAGCAGTTCTTC
D: TRBD1
size: -
J: TRBJ2-1
V: TRBV6-5

CDR3: CASSETMPNTQYF
DNA: TGTGCCAGCAGTGAAACTATGCCAAATACGCAGTATTTT
D: -
size: -
J: TRBJ2-3
V: TRBV2

CDR3: CASSLRMNTEAFF
DNA: TGTGCCAGCAGTCTAAGAATGAACACTGAAGCTTTCTTT
D: -
size: few
J: TRBJ1-1
V: TRBV2

CDR3: CASSSSGYSGNTIYF
DNA: TGTGCCAGCAGCTCAAGCGGATACTCTGGAAACACCATATATTTT
D: -
size: once
J: TRBJ1-3
V: TRBV5-6

CDR3: CATSAGAANEKLFF
DNA: TGTGCCACCAGCGCGGGTGCGGCTAATGAAAAACTGTTTTTT
D: -
size: -
J: TRBJ1-4
V: TRBV24-1

CDR3: CASSTRLNQPQHF
DNA: TGTGCCAGTAGTACCAGGCTTAATCAGCCCCAGCATTTT
D: -
size: -
J: TRBJ1-5
V: TRBV19

CDR3: CASSLASRGQASYEQYF
DNA: TGTGCCAGCAGCTTAGCGAGTCGGGGACAGGCCTCCTACGAGCAGTACTTC
D: TRBD1
size: -
J: TRBJ2-7
V: TRBV7-9

CDR3: CASSETGLRNTIYF
DNA: TGTGCCAGCAGCGAGACAGGGCTGAGAAACACCATATATTTT
D: TRBD1
size: -
J: TRBJ1-3
V: TRBV28

CDR3: CASSNRREQYF
DNA: TGTGCCAGTAGCAACAGACGGGAGCAGTACTTC
D: -
size: -
J: TRBJ2-7
V: TRBV19

CDR3: CASNHGADLDNSPLHF
DNA: TGTGCCAGCAACCACGGAGCGGACCTAGATAATTCACCCCTCCACTTT
D: -
size: -
J: TRBJ1-6
V: TRBV28

CDR3: CASSQERGGGTEAFF
DNA: TGCGCCAGCAGCCAAGAAAGGGGGGGCGGCACTGAAGCTTTCTTT
D: -
size: -
J: TRBJ1-1
V: TRBV4-1

CDR3: CASSLGEREGRGGELFF
DNA: TGTGCCAGCAGCTTAGGCGAACGGGAGGGCCGAGGCGGGGAGCTGTTTTTT
D: TRBD2
size: -
J: TRBJ2-2
V: TRBV11-3

CDR3: CSIRDLAGRNTGELFF
DNA: TGCAGCATACGGGACCTAGCGGGGCGGAACACCGGGGAGCTGTTTTTT
D: TRBD2
size: -
J: TRBJ2-2
V: TRBV29-1

CDR3: CASSADTFGNIQYF
DNA: TGTGCCAGCAGCGCTGACACTTTCGGAAACATTCAGTACTTC
D: -
size: few
J: TRBJ2-4
V: TRBV9

CDR3: CASTPVRGAPTEAFF
DNA: TGTGCCAGCACCCCGGTCCGGGGGGCGCCGACTGAAGCTTTCTTT
D: -
size: -
J: TRBJ1-1
V: TRBV5-6

CDR3: CASSQNPGNTIYF
DNA: TGTGCCAGCAGTCAGAACCCCGGAAACACCATATATTTT
D: -
size: once
J: TRBJ1-3
V: TRBV12-3/TRBV12-4

CDR3: CVSGGAYGYTF
DNA: TGTGTCTCGGGTGGGGCTTATGGCTACACCTTC
D: -
size: few
J: TRBJ1-2
V: TRBV28

CDR3: CASSPSRGGETQYF
DNA: TGTGCCAGCAGCCCCTCGCGGGGAGGTGAGACCCAGTACTTC
D: -
size: -
J: TRBJ2-5
V: TRBV7-9

CDR3: CASSLTGFEQYF
DNA: TGTGCCAGCAGCCTTACAGGGTTCGAGCAGTACTTC
D: -
size: -
J: TRBJ2-7
V: TRBV7-9

CDR3: CASSAPFQEANYNEQFF
DNA: TGTGCCAGCAGCGCGCCATTCCAGGAGGCCAACTACAATGAGCAGTTCTTC
D: -
size: -
J: TRBJ2-1
V: TRBV9

CDR3: CASITTGGEQFF
DNA: TGTGCCAGCATCACGACAGGGGGCGAGCAGTTCTTC
D: TRBD1
size: -
J: TRBJ2-1
V: TRBV5-5

CDR3: CASTPRELTDTQYF
DNA: TGTGCCAGCACACCACGGGAACTCACAGATACGCAGTATTTT
D: -
size: -
J: TRBJ2-3
V: TRBV2

CDR3: CASSSAGVSVDTQYF
DNA: TGCGCCAGCAGCTCCGCGGGAGTCTCGGTAGATACGCAGTATTTT
D: TRBD2
size: once
J: TRBJ2-3
V: TRBV5-1

CDR3: CATSRPRGPSDGYTF
DNA: TGTGCCACCAGCAGACCCAGGGGGCCTTCGGATGGCTACACCTTC
D: TRBD1
size: -
J: TRBJ1-2
V: TRBV15

CDR3: CAYRDFRDTEAFF
DNA: TGTGCATACAGGGATTTTCGGGACACTGAAGCTTTCTTT
D: -
size: -
J: TRBJ1-1
V: TRBV30

CDR3: CASMGTGLQPQHF
DNA: TGTGCCAGTATGGGGACAGGGCTTCAGCCCCAGCATTTT
D: TRBD1
size: -
J: TRBJ1-5
V: TRBV19

CDR3: CASSRGKGYEQYF
DNA: TGTGCCAGCAGCCGCGGGAAAGGGTACGAGCAGTACTTC
D: -
size: few
J: TRBJ2-7
V: TRBV14